This T cell receptor (beta chain) came from a study of blood T cell repertoires in COVID-19. On the study more broadly: T cells, B-cell-depleted T cells, or PBMCs provided the cDNA or gDNA that served as material.

Data came from immunoSEQ multiplex PCR; TCRdb stores just in-frame clones and leaves some out. The table includes about 170,000 clones, 86% detected once. The CDR3 has 14 residues. With 4 bases removed from V and 2 bases from J, the gap between germline ends came to 12 bases. From germline, CDR1 is SQVTM and CDR2 ANQGSEA. The source material was peripheral blood. The sequence derives from a man in his 70s with acute or convalescent COVID-19. The chain links TRBV29-1 to TRBJ2-1; perhaps TRBD2 as D (5 bases). The CDR3 DNA reads as TGCAGCGTTGCGGCGGGTTGGGCCTACAATGAGCAGTTCTTC. Translating gives CSVAAGWAYNEQFF.